A selection of T cell receptor beta chains follows, all from one sample in a study of T cells after posttransplantation cyclophosphamide. Repertoires were generated with immunoSEQ multiplex PCR, while TCRdb's copy carries only in-frame clones and drops some. Recorded here are under 40,000 clones, none singletons. Sequencing input: PBMCs. The origin of the receptors is a woman aged 45-59 years in good health and a related stem cell transplant donor. Each CDR3 is given with its conserved first and last residue. The order of the fields is V gene, clone size, J gene, D gene, CDR3 protein, CDR3 DNA. D genes are given only for firm matches. The size field is filled for only some rows; it gives once, few, many or a size class.

>TRBV6-2/TRBV6-3|many|TRBJ2-7|TRBD2
CASSYSSTSGFTYEQYF
TGTGCCAGCAGTTACTCGAGCACTAGCGGGTTTACCTACGAGCAGTACTTC
>TRBV19|many|TRBJ2-6|TRBD1
CASSAEDRGPGANVLTF
TGTGCCAGTAGTGCCGAAGACAGGGGGCCCGGGGCCAACGTCCTGACTTTC
>TRBV9|.|TRBJ2-7|.
CASSPQTQGYEQYF
TGTGCCAGCAGCCCACAGACACAGGGCTACGAGCAGTACTTC
>TRBV19|many|TRBJ2-7|.
CASSNGGDRGYEQYF
TGTGCCAGTAGTAACGGCGGGGACCGGGGATACGAGCAGTACTTC
>TRBV4-2|many|TRBJ1-4|.
CASREGHEGYEKLFF
TGTGCCAGCAGGGAAGGGCATGAGGGTTATGAAAAACTGTTTTTT
>TRBV6-1|many|TRBJ2-7|.
CASSAIYEQYF
TGTGCCAGCAGTGCAATTTACGAGCAGTACTTC
>TRBV19|many|TRBJ1-3|.
CASSLDNSAGNTIYF
TGTGCCAGTAGCCTGGACAATTCCGCTGGAAACACCATATATTTT
>TRBV27|.|TRBJ1-5|TRBD1
CASSLRGQGWNQPQHF
TGTGCCAGCAGCCTCCGAGGACAGGGTTGGAATCAGCCCCAGCATTTT
>TRBV29-1|few|TRBJ1-2|.
CSVEDRGGYGYTF
TGCAGCGTTGAAGACAGGGGAGGGTATGGCTACACCTTC
>TRBV7-6|many|TRBJ1-4|.
CASSWGPTGRGSLEKLFF
TGTGCCAGCAGCTGGGGTCCGACCGGGCGGGGGTCCTTGGAAAAACTGTTTTTT
>TRBV24-1|many|TRBJ2-7|.
CATSDPSRDTGPYEQYF
TGTGCCACCAGTGATCCTAGCCGGGATACAGGGCCATACGAGCAGTACTTC
>TRBV7-9|many|TRBJ2-7|TRBD1
CASRGGPYEQYF
TGTGCCAGCAGAGGGGGCCCCTACGAGCAGTACTTC
>TRBV6-2/TRBV6-3|many|TRBJ1-2|TRBD1
CASSGGQGAYYGYTF
TGTGCCAGCAGTGGTGGACAGGGAGCCTACTATGGCTACACCTTC
>TRBV11-3|many|TRBJ2-7|.
CASSFYSGAAYEQYF
TGTGCCAGCAGCTTTTATAGCGGAGCAGCCTACGAGCAGTACTTC
>TRBV5-1|many|TRBJ2-1|TRBD1
CASSPNPGQDYNEQFF
TGCGCCAGCAGCCCAAATCCGGGACAGGACTACAATGAGCAGTTCTTC
>TRBV7-3|many|TRBJ1-2|.
CASSLSKLPTGNGYTF
TGTGCCAGCAGCTTATCAAAATTACCGACGGGTAATGGCTACACCTTC
>TRBV19|many|TRBJ2-7|TRBD1
CAVAQGAHGEQYF
TGTGCCGTCGCGCAGGGGGCGCACGGCGAGCAGTACTTC
>TRBV7-9|few|TRBJ2-1|.
CASSTGPQQFF
TGTGCCAGCAGCACTGGGCCACAGCAGTTCTTC
>TRBV5-1|.|TRBJ2-5|TRBD1
CASSSIPGQQEPQYF
TGCGCCAGCAGCTCTATTCCGGGACAGCAAGAGCCCCAGTACTTC
>TRBV5-6|many|TRBJ2-7|TRBD2
CASSWGAGGPSEQYF
TGTGCCAGCAGCTGGGGAGCGGGAGGGCCTTCCGAGCAGTACTTC
>TRBV7-2|many|TRBJ2-5|TRBD1
CASSLTQGAGETQYF
TGTGCCAGCAGCTTAACCCAGGGGGCTGGAGAGACCCAGTACTTC
>TRBV25-1|many|TRBJ1-1|TRBD1
CASSEPGGLGTEAFF
TGTGCCAGCAGTGAACCAGGGGGGCTTGGCACTGAAGCTTTCTTT
>TRBV9|many|TRBJ2-7|.
CASSVDRASYEQYF
TGTGCCAGCAGCGTAGATCGAGCCTCCTACGAGCAGTACTTC
>TRBV6-2/TRBV6-3|many|TRBJ1-1|TRBD1
CASSTLRQGHTEAFF
TGTGCCAGCAGTACCCTACGACAGGGGCACACTGAAGCTTTCTTT
>TRBV6-4|many|TRBJ2-1|.
CASSDSDNNEQFF
TGTGCCAGCAGTGACTCGGACAACAATGAGCAGTTCTTC
>TRBV5-1|many|TRBJ2-2|.
CASSQGTPGGELFF
TGCGCCAGCAGCCAGGGCACTCCGGGCGGGGAGCTGTTTTTT
>TRBV7-2|many|TRBJ1-3|.
CASRLSRGAGNTIYF
TGTGCCAGCAGGCTTTCCCGGGGGGCTGGAAACACCATATATTTT
>TRBV29-1|many|TRBJ1-1|.
CSVVTRMNTEAFF
TGCAGCGTCGTGACACGGATGAACACTGAAGCTTTCTTT
>TRBV6-1|many|TRBJ2-7|TRBD1
CASREIRGQDSYEQYF
TGTGCCAGCAGGGAAATCAGGGGGCAAGACTCCTACGAGCAGTACTTC
>TRBV6-4|many|TRBJ2-7|.
CASPLRRSGGYSSYEQYF
TGTGCCAGCCCTCTTCGCCGTTCCGGCGGGTACTCCTCCTACGAGCAGTACTTC
>TRBV6-2/TRBV6-3|many|TRBJ2-1|.
CASTQPGGLAYNEQFF
TGTGCCAGCACCCAGCCGGGGGGCCTCGCCTACAATGAGCAGTTCTTC
>TRBV5-1|many|TRBJ2-2|.
CASSYSGADTGELFF
TGCGCCAGCAGCTATTCGGGAGCGGACACCGGGGAGCTGTTTTTT
>TRBV9|few|TRBJ2-3|.
CASSLTGTSTDTQYF
TGTGCCAGCAGCCTGACAGGAACTAGCACAGATACGCAGTATTTT
>TRBV19|many|TRBJ1-2|TRBD1
CASSRTGGQGASGYTF
TGTGCCAGTAGTAGGACGGGGGGACAGGGAGCGAGTGGCTACACCTTC
>TRBV12-3/TRBV12-4|many|TRBJ1-5|.
CASTTEYQPQHF
TGTGCCAGCACGACAGAATATCAGCCCCAGCATTTT
>TRBV29-1|many|TRBJ2-2|.
CSVFVGELFF
TGCAGCGTTTTCGTTGGGGAGCTGTTTTTT
>TRBV9|many|TRBJ2-7|.
CASQKRVSYEQYF
TGTGCCAGCCAGAAGAGGGTCTCCTACGAGCAGTACTTC
>TRBV5-5|many|TRBJ2-7|TRBD2
CAAGDSYEQYF
TGTGCCGCGGGAGACTCCTACGAGCAGTACTTC
>TRBV27|many|TRBJ2-7|.
CASTAWGTPYEQYF
TGTGCCAGCACAGCCTGGGGGACACCCTACGAGCAGTACTTC
>TRBV28|many|TRBJ1-5|.
CASTLRWGQNNQPQHF
TGTGCCAGCACCCTTAGGTGGGGGCAGAACAATCAGCCCCAGCATTTT
>TRBV12-3/TRBV12-4|many|TRBJ1-3|TRBD1
CASSLQGAFGNTIYF
TGTGCCAGCAGTCTTCAGGGGGCGTTCGGCAACACCATATATTTT
>TRBV30|many|TRBJ1-1|.
CAWQRGANTEAFF
TGTGCCTGGCAACGGGGGGCGAACACTGAAGCTTTCTTT
>TRBV28|many|TRBJ2-7|.
CASRRVQVSYEQYF
TGTGCCAGCAGGAGGGTACAGGTTTCCTACGAGCAGTACTTC
>TRBV28|many|TRBJ1-3|.
CASNNGGYSGNTIYF
TGTGCCAGCAACAATGGAGGGTACTCTGGAAACACCATATATTTT
>TRBV30|few|TRBJ2-7|.
CAWSRPAALHF
TGTGCCTGGAGCCGCCCGGCGGCCCTTCACTTC
>TRBV10-1|many|TRBJ2-4|.
CASSWGPLAKNIQYF
TGCGCCAGCTCCTGGGGCCCTCTAGCCAAAAACATTCAGTACTTC
>TRBV20-1|.|TRBJ2-4|.
CSAFINIQYF
TGCAGTGCTTTTATAAACATTCAGTACTTC
>TRBV6-5|many|TRBJ2-7|.
CASSRDFSSYEQYF
TGTGCCAGCAGCCGGGACTTTAGCTCCTACGAGCAGTACTTC